The 3 T cell receptor beta chains below were found in one sample sequenced in a study of post-analysis software for immune sequencing data. General observations from the study: TRBV segments more frequent in patients than in controls numbered roughly five and included TRBV5-6, TRBV5-1 and TRBV20-1.

Each TCR beta cDNA library carried unique molecular identifiers. TCRdb re-called the PCR reads through MiXCR, storing one row per CDR3 protein. The table records 350,000 to 500,000 distinct CDR3 sequences, less than 40% of them present only once. For these receptors, no antigen is known. Sequenced sample: blood. The receptors shown here come from a girl aged 2-9 years with multiple sclerosis.

This clonotype was counted a few times. The J gene is TRBJ2-1, the V gene TRBV5-1; TRBD2 is a possible D gene (6 bases). Trimming removed 5 bases at V and 12 bases at J, with 27 bases between. The CDR3 spans 16 residues. CDR1 is SGHRS, CDR2 YFSETQ, per germline. CDR3 residues: CASSTNWDSPWKGQFF. In nucleotides, the CDR3 is TGCGCCAGCAGTACTAACTGGGACTCCCCCTGGAAAGGGCAGTTCTTC. Drawing the rest from reference TRBV5-1 and TRBJ2-1, the complete variable domain is KAGVTQTPRYLIKTRGQQVTLSCSPISGHRSVSWYQQTPGQGLQFLFEYFSETQRNKGNFPGRFSGRQFSNSRSEMNVSTLELGDSALYLCASSTNWDSPWKGQFFGPGTRLTVL.

The table lists this clonotype with a count of one. The V gene is TRBV2, the J gene TRBJ2-4; D is tentatively TRBD1 or TRBD2 (5 bases each). The germline V and J ends were trimmed by 6 bases and 5 bases, with 11 bases remaining between them. The CDR3 runs 13 residues. The V gene's germline CDR1 is SNHLY and CDR2 FYNNEI. This CDR3 is CASREDTENIQYF. The DNA for the CDR3 is TGTGCCAGCAGGGAGGACACGGAAAACATTCAGTACTTC.

This clonotype was counted between two and nine times. The J gene is TRBJ2-7, the V gene TRBV28, with D perhaps TRBD2 (5 bases). Germline CDR1 is MDHEN and CDR2 is SYDVKM. The CDR3 totals 15 residues. Trimming stripped 5 bases from V and 2 bases from J, with 16 bases between. CDR3 coding DNA: TGTGCCAGCAGTAATCCGGGAAAATTACCCTACGAGCAGTACTTC. It yields the protein CASSNPGKLPYEQYF.